This T cell receptor (beta chain) was recovered during a study of blood T cell repertoires in COVID-19. Turning to the study itself: From T cells, B-cell-depleted T cells, or PBMCs came the material, which was cDNA or gDNA.

The CDR3 has 11 residues. The V and J ends lost 3 bases and 7 bases respectively, with 8 bases between them. Germline CDR1 SGHDT, CDR2 YYEEEE. Libraries were prepared by immunoSEQ multiplex PCR; TCRdb keeps only in-frame clonotypes and omits some of them. The sample contains around 200,000 clones, around 83% of which appear only once. This sequence joins TRBV5-6 and TRBJ2-7; D perhaps matches TRBD2 (6 bases). The sample taken for sequencing was PBMCs or T cells enriched from blood (not recorded which). The receptor was isolated from a man aged 35-49 years who had recovered from COVID-19. CDR3 amino acids: CASSYGGEQYF. The CDR3, as DNA: TGTGCCAGCAGCTACGGGGGAGAGCAGTACTTC.